This T cell receptor beta chain was retrieved from a study of blood T cell repertoires in COVID-19 (dated by TCRdb to the early 2020s). Background for the entire study: Collaborator samples came from the United States, Italy and Spain and covered acute and convalescent phases of COVID-19. Sample metadata almost always included a de-identified subject ID, COVID-19 status, age in years and sex. The dataset comprised deeply sampled blood TCRbeta repertoires from subjects exposed to, actively infected with, or recovered from COVID-19. Where available, HLA class I and class II types were taken from metadata supplied by the sample provider and were not determined by assay-based typing. The repertoires were released in a freely available public database meant as a resource for research on the immune response to SARS-CoV-2. The material from the prospective study consisted of cDNA or gDNA derived from T cells, B-cell-depleted T cells, or PBMCs. Samples were obtained from the ongoing ImmuneRACE study (first 160 participants) and from some 1,200 subjects provided by 6 global collaborators. What the study reported, not specific to this receptor: How much clinical and demographic metadata was included differed by source and by participant, and the metadata was provided uncurated.

Comment on this clone: Its antigen has not been determined. Per-nucleotide qualities are absent, and no much larger clonotype sits a single base away.

TCRbeta CDR3 regions were amplified from genomic DNA using the immunoSEQ Assay, a bias-controlled multiplex PCR. The study's processing was this. The number of nucleated cells in each sample was estimated by amplification of reference gene primers within the assay. To quantify the absolute abundance of each unique TCRbeta CDR3 rearrangement, sequence reads were collapsed and filtered. For each sample, productive Simpson clonality was calculated as the square root of Simpson's diversity index over productive rearrangements. TCRdb limited this immuneACCESS table to in-frame rearrangements with V and J called. A share of clones is missing; checked studies link under half to unresolved V genes, and the rest is unexplained. That table supplies the V and J calls and clone size; D and trimming were determined from the DNA. This sample holds 200,000 to 250,000 clones; about four fifths were observed only once. Around 3.3% of the sample is in the top ten clones.

CDR1 SGHRS and CDR2 YFSETQ are derived from the germline V gene. The CDR3 sequence holds 14 residues, the cysteine and phenylalanine included. Just CDR3 DNA is preserved here, 42 bases in frame from base 1. Trimming leaves V shorter by 4 bases and J shorter by 7 bases, with the junction holding 10 bases beyond the gene matches. In the prospective study, participants were 18 to 89 years old, resided in approximately 25 geographic areas of the United States, and were enrolled through a virtual design. Cohort assignment in the prospective study relied on participant-reported clinical history from a screening survey and a study questionnaire. Exposed participants had been in contact, within 2 weeks of entering the study, with a person who had a PCR-confirmed or clinician-diagnosed case of COVID-19. In the prospective study, whole blood, serum and a nasopharyngeal or oropharyngeal swab were collected from each participant by mobile phlebotomists. Prospective study participants could optionally give additional blood draws and questionnaires over a roughly two-month period. Before DNA extraction, prospective study blood samples were shipped either frozen or at room temperature.

Sequencing input: PBMCs or T cells enriched from blood (not recorded which). In this chain, TRBV5-1 is recombined with TRBJ2-7; TRBD1 fits 8 bases in the junction. This TCR was sampled from a woman between 40 and 55 years old who had been exposed to COVID-19. This receptor carries the CDR3 CASSMDRETSEQYF. The DNA sequence reads TGCGCCAGCAGCATGGACAGGGAGACCTCGGAGCAGTACTTC.